This is a list of T cell receptor beta chains from one sample in a study of T-cell memory formation after mild COVID-19. A single record per CDR3 protein comes from TCRdb applying MiXCR to the 5' RACE reads. In the table there are some 64,000 distinct CDR3 sequences, 9% to 9.5% of which are singletons. The sequenced sample consisted of PBMCs or a T cell subset sorted from them (not recorded which). These receptors came from a man younger than 35 who had mild COVID-19 (a few samples of this study predate the infection). Cell type and time point are not known. Each CDR3 is given with its conserved first and last residue. A D gene is named only where the DNA matches it firmly. Clone size, where shown, is once, few, many, or a class for clones that have expanded.

j_call v_call d_call clone_size cdr3_aa cdr3_nt
TRBJ2-3 TRBV7-2 . many CASSLGGDVDTQYF TGTGCCAGCAGCTTAGGGGGGGACGTGGATACGCAGTATTTT
TRBJ2-5 TRBV4-2 . few CASSQEWGRGETGQETQYF TGTGCCAGCAGCCAAGAATGGGGGCGGGGTGAAACAGGACAAGAGACCCAGTACTTC
TRBJ2-1 TRBV5-1 TRBD2 many CASSPDTSGVYNEQFF TGCGCCAGCAGTCCCGATACTAGCGGGGTGTACAATGAGCAGTTCTTC
TRBJ2-1 TRBV9 TRBD2 few CASTPGLEIEQFF TGTGCCAGCACACCGGGACTAGAGATTGAGCAGTTCTTC
TRBJ2-3 TRBV6-7 . . CASSYSSRTSTDTQYF TGTGCCAGCAGTTACTCGAGCAGGACTAGCACAGATACGCAGTATTTT
TRBJ2-3 TRBV7-7 . many CASSLGSSTDTQYF TGTGCCAGCAGCTTAGGTTCTAGCACAGATACGCAGTATTTT
TRBJ2-6 TRBV20-1 TRBD2 . CSAVLAGVTLGANVLTF TGCAGTGCTGTACTAGCGGGGGTTACCTTAGGGGCCAACGTCCTGACTTTC
TRBJ1-5 TRBV5-6 . . CASSLKQKYSNQPQHF TGTGCCAGCAGCTTAAAGCAGAAATATAGCAATCAGCCCCAGCATTTT
TRBJ2-7 TRBV2 . few CAGYTGYSYEQYF TGTGCCGGATATACAGGGTACTCCTACGAGCAGTACTTC
TRBJ2-3 TRBV5-1 . many CASSADGRSTDTQYF TGCGCCAGCAGCGCGGATGGTCGTTCCACAGATACGCAGTATTTT
TRBJ2-3 TRBV6-5 . few CASSYSAGLTDTQYF TGTGCCAGCAGTTATTCCGCCGGGCTCACAGATACGCAGTATTTT
TRBJ2-4 TRBV7-9 . few CASSTPTSGAKNIQYF TGTGCCAGCAGCACCCCGACGAGCGGGGCCAAAAACATTCAGTACTTC
TRBJ1-2 TRBV20-1 . . CSATGHGGYGYTF TGCAGTGCCACAGGGCATGGAGGCTATGGCTACACCTTC
TRBJ1-1 TRBV7-8 . many CASSLYQHAEAFF TGTGCCAGCAGCCTTTACCAGCACGCTGAAGCTTTCTTT
TRBJ2-3 TRBV7-2 . many CASSLRPTDTQYF TGTGCCAGCAGCCTCCGGCCTACAGATACGCAGTATTTT
TRBJ1-6 TRBV5-1 . . CASRPEGGSPLHF TGCGCCAGCAGGCCTGAGGGTGGTTCACCCCTCCACTTT
TRBJ2-7 TRBV7-9 . few CASSFDSNPYEQYF TGTGCCAGCAGCTTCGATTCTAACCCCTACGAGCAGTACTTC
TRBJ2-3 TRBV3-1 TRBD2 . CASSQTRLAGGADTQYF TGTGCCAGCAGCCAAACCCGACTAGCGGGGGGGGCAGATACGCAGTATTTT
TRBJ2-2 TRBV4-3 . few CASSQQSGTAYGELFF TGCGCCAGCAGCCAACAGTCCGGGACTGCCTACGGGGAGCTGTTTTTT
TRBJ1-2 TRBV25-1 . . CASTGDYGYTF TGTGCCAGCACAGGGGACTATGGCTACACCTTC
TRBJ2-7 TRBV6-5 . few CASSYSRQDSAYEQYF TGTGCCAGCAGTTACTCGAGGCAGGACTCTGCCTACGAGCAGTACTTC
TRBJ2-3 TRBV7-9 . . CASSLGVGSTDTQYF TGTGCCAGCAGCTTAGGTGTGGGGAGCACAGATACGCAGTATTTT
TRBJ2-3 TRBV6-5 . many CASSWDNTDTQYF TGTGCCAGCAGTTGGGACAACACAGATACGCAGTATTTT
TRBJ2-7 TRBV7-9 . few CASGRGAQPYEQYF TGTGCCAGCGGTCGGGGGGCCCAGCCTTACGAGCAGTACTTC
TRBJ2-2 TRBV12-3/TRBV12-4 . few CASLRSTYTGELFF TGTGCCAGCCTTCGGTCCACATACACCGGGGAGCTGTTTTTT
TRBJ2-5 TRBV3-1 . medium-sized CASSGGLVETQYF TGTGCCAGCAGCGGGGGTCTGGTGGAGACCCAGTACTTC
TRBJ2-1 TRBV4-2 TRBD2 . CASSRTLQAGGGYNEQFF TGTGCCAGCAGCCGCACGTTACAAGCGGGGGGGGGATACAATGAGCAGTTCTTC
TRBJ1-1 TRBV5-4 TRBD1 . CASSLGVTGGGRAFF TGTGCCAGCAGCTTGGGGGTGACAGGGGGCGGCAGGGCTTTCTTT
TRBJ2-1 TRBV29-1 . . CSVPGITYNEQFF TGCAGCGTTCCGGGGATCACCTACAATGAGCAGTTCTTC
TRBJ2-5 TRBV20-1 . . CSARVRGADQETQYF TGCAGTGCTAGAGTACGGGGGGCCGACCAAGAGACCCAGTACTTC
TRBJ1-1 TRBV5-1 . many CASSLTGNTEAFF TGCGCCAGCAGCTTAACTGGGAACACTGAAGCTTTCTTT
TRBJ2-5 TRBV5-1 . . CASSFGAPEKETQYF TGCGCCAGCAGCTTCGGAGCGCCTGAGAAGGAGACCCAGTACTTC
TRBJ1-2 TRBV7-9 . few CASSLLSVNYGYTF TGTGCCAGCAGCTTACTGTCAGTTAACTATGGCTACACCTTC
TRBJ2-7 TRBV20-1 TRBD1 many CSILGQGSYEQYF TGCAGTATTCTGGGACAGGGGTCGTACGAGCAGTACTTC
TRBJ2-1 TRBV11-2 . . CASSLVRLGQFF TGTGCCAGCAGCTTAGTGCGGCTTGGGCAGTTCTTC
TRBJ1-1 TRBV20-1 TRBD1 few CSARPGGQGASEAFF TGCAGTGCCCGACCTGGAGGGCAGGGGGCCTCTGAAGCTTTCTTT
TRBJ2-1 TRBV5-1 . many CASSQGLPAGIDEQFF TGCGCCAGCAGCCAGGGACTCCCTGCCGGCATCGATGAGCAGTTCTTC
TRBJ2-2 TRBV2 . many CASSFYTNTGELFF TGTGCCAGCAGTTTCTACACGAACACCGGGGAGCTGTTTTTT
TRBJ2-2 TRBV28 . many CASSPLSGRMGTGELFF TGTGCCAGCAGTCCCCTGAGTGGCAGGATGGGCACCGGGGAGCTGTTTTTT
TRBJ2-5 TRBV20-1 TRBD1 . CSALIWDSPQETQYF TGCAGTGCTCTTATTTGGGACAGCCCTCAGGAGACCCAGTACTTC
TRBJ2-3 TRBV12-3/TRBV12-4 . . CPHTPDTQYF TGTCCACATACCCCAGATACGCAGTATTTT
TRBJ2-3 TRBV18 . . CASSPTTGTSTDTQYF TGTGCCAGCTCACCTACGACAGGAACTAGCACAGATACGCAGTATTTT
TRBJ1-1 TRBV29-1 . few CSVERSLNTEAFF TGCAGCGTTGAACGCAGCCTGAACACTGAAGCTTTCTTT
TRBJ1-5 TRBV7-2 . few CASSLDWQDQPQHF TGTGCCAGCAGCTTAGATTGGCAGGATCAGCCCCAGCATTTT
TRBJ2-3 TRBV20-1 TRBD2 . CSARGTSGGADTQYF TGCAGTGCTAGAGGGACTAGCGGAGGGGCCGATACGCAGTATTTT
TRBJ2-3 TRBV4-3 . few CASSQEVGTDTQYF TGTGCCAGCAGCCAAGAGGTGGGCACAGATACGCAGTATTTT
TRBJ1-4 TRBV18 . . CASSPNSNEKLFF TGTGCCAGCTCACCAAACAGTAATGAAAAACTGTTTTTT
TRBJ2-5 TRBV20-1 . few CSAKNRPLQETQYF TGCAGTGCTAAGAACAGGCCGCTCCAAGAGACCCAGTACTTC
TRBJ1-5 TRBV6-6 . many CASRGTYSNQPQHF TGTGCCAGCCGAGGTACATATAGCAATCAGCCCCAGCATTTT